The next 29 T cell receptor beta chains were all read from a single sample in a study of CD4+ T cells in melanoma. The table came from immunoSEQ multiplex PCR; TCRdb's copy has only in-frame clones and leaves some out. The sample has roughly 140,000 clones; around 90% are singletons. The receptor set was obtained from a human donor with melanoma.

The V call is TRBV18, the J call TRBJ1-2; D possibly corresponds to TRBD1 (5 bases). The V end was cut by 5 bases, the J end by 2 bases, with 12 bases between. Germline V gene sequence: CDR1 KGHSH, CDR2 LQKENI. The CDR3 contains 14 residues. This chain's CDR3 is CASSTAQGNYGYTF. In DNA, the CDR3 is TGTGCCAGCTCAACCGCGCAGGGCAACTATGGCTACACCTTC.

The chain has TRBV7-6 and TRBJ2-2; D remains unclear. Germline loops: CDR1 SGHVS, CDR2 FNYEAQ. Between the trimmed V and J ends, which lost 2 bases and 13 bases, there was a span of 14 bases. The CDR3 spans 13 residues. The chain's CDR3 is CASSLTTSAWLFF. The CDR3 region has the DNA TGTGCCAGCAGCTTAACCACCTCAGCTTGGCTGTTTTTT.

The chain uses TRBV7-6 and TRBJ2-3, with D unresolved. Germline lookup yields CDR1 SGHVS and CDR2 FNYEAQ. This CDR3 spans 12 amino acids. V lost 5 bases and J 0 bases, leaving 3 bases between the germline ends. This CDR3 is CASSLSTDTQYF. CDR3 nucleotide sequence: TGTGCCAGCAGCCTAAGCACAGATACGCAGTATTTT.

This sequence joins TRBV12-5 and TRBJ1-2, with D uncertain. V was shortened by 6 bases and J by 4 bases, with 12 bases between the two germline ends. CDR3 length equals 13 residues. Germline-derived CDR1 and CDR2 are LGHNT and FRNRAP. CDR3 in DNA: TGTGCTAGTGGCCCAGGCCATGGCTATGGCTACACCTTC. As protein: CASGPGHGYGYTF.

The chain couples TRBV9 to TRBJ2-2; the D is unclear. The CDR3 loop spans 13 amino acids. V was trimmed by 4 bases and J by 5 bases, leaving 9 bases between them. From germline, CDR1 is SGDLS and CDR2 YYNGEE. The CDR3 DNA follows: TGTGCCAGCAGCCCTCTATGGACCGGGGAGCTGTTTTTT. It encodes CASSPLWTGELFF.

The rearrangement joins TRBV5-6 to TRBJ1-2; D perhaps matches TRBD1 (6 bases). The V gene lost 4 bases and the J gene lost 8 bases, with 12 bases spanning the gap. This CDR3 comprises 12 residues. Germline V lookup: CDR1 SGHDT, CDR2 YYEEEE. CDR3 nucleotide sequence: TGTGCCAGCAGCAGAACGACAGGCGGCTACACCTTC. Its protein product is CASSRTTGGYTF. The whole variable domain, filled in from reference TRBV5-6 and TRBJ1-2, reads DAGVTQSPTHLIKTRGQQVTLRCSPKSGHDTVSWYQQALGQGPQFIFQYYEEEERQRGNFPDRFSGHQFPNYSSELNVNALLLGDSALYLCASSRTTGGYTFGSGTRLTVV.

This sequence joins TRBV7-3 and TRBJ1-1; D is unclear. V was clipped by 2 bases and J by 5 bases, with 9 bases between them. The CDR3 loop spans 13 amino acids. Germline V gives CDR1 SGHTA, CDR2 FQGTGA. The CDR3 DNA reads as TGTGCCAGCAGCTTAGGGATGGCGACTGAAGCTTTCTTT. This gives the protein CASSLGMATEAFF.

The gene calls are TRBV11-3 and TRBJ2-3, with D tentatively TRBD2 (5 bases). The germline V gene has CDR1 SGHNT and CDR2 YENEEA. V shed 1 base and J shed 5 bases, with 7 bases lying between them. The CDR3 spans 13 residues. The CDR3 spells CASSLGRLDTQYF. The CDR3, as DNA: TGTGCCAGCAGCTTAGGGAGGTTAGATACGCAGTATTTT. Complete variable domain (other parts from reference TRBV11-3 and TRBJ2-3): EAGVVQSPRYKIIEKKQPVAFWCNPISGHNTLYWYLQNLGQGPELLIRYENEEAVDDSQLPKDRFSAERLKGVDSTLKIQPAELGDSAVYLCASSLGRLDTQYFGPGTRLTVL.

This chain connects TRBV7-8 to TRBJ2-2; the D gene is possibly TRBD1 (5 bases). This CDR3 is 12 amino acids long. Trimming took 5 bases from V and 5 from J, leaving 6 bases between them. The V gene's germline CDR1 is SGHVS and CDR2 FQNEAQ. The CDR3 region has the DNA TGTGCCAGCAGCCCAGGGACCGGGGAGCTGTTTTTT. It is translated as CASSPGTGELFF.

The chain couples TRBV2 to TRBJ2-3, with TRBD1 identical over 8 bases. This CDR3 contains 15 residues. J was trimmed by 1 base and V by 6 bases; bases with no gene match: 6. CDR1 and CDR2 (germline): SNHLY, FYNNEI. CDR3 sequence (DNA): TGTGCCAGCAGCACCGAGGGACAGGGCACAGATACGCAGTATTTT. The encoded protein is CASSTEGQGTDTQYF.

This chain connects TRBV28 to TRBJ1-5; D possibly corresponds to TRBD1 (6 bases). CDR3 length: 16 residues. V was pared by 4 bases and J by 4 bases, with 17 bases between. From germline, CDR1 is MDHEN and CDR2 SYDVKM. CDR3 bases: TGTGCCAGCAGTTCCATTAACGACAGGTCGAATCAGCCCCAGCATTTT. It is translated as CASSSINDRSNQPQHF.

Here the CDR3 DNA reads TGTGCCAGCAGTTACCGAGGGGATTCCTACTCAGATACGCAGTATTTT. Translating it yields CASSYRGDSYSDTQYF. The chain employs TRBV6-5 and TRBJ2-3; either TRBD1 or TRBD2 may supply D (5 bases each). Deletions cut 2 bases from V and 4 bases from J, with 16 bases between. The CDR3 covers 16 residues. Germline-derived CDR1 and CDR2 are MNHEY and SVGAGI.

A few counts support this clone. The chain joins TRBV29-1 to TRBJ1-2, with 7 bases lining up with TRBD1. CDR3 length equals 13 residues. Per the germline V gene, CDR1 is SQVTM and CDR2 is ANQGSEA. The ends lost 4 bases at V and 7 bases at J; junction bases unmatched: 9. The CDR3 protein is CSVVRTGVGGYTF. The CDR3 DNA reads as TGCAGCGTTGTTCGGACAGGAGTCGGTGGCTACACCTTC.

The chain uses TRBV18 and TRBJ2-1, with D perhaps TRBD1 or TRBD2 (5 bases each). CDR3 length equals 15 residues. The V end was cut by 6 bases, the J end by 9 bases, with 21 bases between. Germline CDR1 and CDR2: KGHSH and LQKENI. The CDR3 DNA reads TGTGCCAGCTCTCGAACCGGGACCCCATCGAGTGAGCAGTTCTTC. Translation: CASSRTGTPSSEQFF.

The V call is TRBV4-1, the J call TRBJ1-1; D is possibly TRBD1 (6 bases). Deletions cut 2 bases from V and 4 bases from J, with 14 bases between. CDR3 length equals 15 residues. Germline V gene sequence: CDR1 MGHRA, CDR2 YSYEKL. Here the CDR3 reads CASSQSENRVTEAFF. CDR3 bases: TGCGCCAGCAGCCAATCCGAAAACAGGGTCACTGAAGCTTTCTTT.

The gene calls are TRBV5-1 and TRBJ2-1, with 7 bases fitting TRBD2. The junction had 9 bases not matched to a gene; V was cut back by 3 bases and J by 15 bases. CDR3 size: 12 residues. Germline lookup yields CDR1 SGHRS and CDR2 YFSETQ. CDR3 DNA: TGCGCCAGCAGCTCCCCGACGGGGGGTCTGTTCTTC. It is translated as CASSSPTGGLFF.

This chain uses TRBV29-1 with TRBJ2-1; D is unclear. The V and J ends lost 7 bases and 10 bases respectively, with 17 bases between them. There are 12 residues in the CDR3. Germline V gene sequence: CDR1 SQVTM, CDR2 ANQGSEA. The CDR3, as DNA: TGCAGCGCAACACTCCAACTAAAGGAGCAGTTCTTC. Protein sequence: CSATLQLKEQFF.

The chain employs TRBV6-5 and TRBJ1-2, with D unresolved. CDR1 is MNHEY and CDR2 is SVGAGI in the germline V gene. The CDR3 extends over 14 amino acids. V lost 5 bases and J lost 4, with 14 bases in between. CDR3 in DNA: TGTGCCAGCAGTCGTAACCGACAAAGCTATGGCTACACCTTC. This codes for CASSRNRQSYGYTF.

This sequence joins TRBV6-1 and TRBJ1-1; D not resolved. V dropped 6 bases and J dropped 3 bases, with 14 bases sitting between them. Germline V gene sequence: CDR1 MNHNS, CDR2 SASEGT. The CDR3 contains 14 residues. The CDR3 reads CASSLRRADTEAFF. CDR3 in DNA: TGTGCCAGCAGCCTCAGGCGGGCGGACACTGAAGCTTTCTTT.

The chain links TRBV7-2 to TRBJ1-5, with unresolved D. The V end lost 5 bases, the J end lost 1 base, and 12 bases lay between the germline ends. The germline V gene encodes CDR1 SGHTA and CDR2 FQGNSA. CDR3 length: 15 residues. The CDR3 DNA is TGTGCCAGCAGCCGGGGAGACTCAAGCAATCAGCCCCAGCATTTT. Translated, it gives CASSRGDSSNQPQHF.

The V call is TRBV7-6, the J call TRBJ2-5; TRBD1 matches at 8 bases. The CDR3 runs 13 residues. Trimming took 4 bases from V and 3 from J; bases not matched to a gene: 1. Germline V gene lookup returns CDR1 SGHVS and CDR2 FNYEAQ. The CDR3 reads CASSSDREETQYF. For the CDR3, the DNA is TGTGCCAGCAGCTCGGACAGGGAAGAGACCCAGTACTTC. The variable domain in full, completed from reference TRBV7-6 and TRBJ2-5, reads GAGVSQSPRYKVTKRGQDVALRCDPISGHVSLYWYRQALGQGPEFLTYFNYEAQQDKSGLPNDRFSAERPEGSISTLTIQRTEQRDSAMYRCASSSDREETQYFGPGTRLLVL.

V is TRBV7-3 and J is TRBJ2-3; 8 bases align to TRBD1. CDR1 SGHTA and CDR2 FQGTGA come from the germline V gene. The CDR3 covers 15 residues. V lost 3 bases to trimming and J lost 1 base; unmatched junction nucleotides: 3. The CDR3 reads CASSFGTGRTDTQYF. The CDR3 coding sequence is TGTGCCAGCAGCTTCGGGACAGGCCGCACAGATACGCAGTATTTT.

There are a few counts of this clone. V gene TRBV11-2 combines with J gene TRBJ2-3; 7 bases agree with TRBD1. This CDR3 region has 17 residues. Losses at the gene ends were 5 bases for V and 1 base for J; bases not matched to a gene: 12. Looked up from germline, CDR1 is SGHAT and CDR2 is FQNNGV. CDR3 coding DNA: TGTGCCAGCAGCCGCTTGACCCTGGGACAGCGCACAGATACGCAGTATTTT. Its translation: CASSRLTLGQRTDTQYF.

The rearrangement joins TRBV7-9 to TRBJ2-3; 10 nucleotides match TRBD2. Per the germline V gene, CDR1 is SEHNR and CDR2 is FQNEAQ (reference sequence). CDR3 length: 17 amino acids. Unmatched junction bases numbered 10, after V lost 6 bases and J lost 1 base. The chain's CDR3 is CASSWGPTSGGTDTQYF. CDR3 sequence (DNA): TGTGCCAGCAGTTGGGGGCCAACTAGCGGGGGCACAGATACGCAGTATTTT.

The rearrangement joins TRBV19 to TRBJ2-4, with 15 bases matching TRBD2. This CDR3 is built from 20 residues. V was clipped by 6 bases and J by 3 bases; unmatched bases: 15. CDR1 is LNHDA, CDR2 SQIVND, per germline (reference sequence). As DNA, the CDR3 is TGTGCCAGTAGCAGCGTGAGGACTAGCGGGGGGGCCTTAGGCAAAAACATTCAGTACTTC. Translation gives CASSSVRTSGGALGKNIQYF.

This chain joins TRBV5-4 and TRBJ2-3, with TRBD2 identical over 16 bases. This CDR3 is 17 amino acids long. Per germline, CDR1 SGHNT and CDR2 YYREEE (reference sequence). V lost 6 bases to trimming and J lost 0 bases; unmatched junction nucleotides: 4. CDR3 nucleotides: TGTGCCAGCAAATTGGGACTAGCGGGGGGGAGCACAGATACGCAGTATTTT. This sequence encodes CASKLGLAGGSTDTQYF.

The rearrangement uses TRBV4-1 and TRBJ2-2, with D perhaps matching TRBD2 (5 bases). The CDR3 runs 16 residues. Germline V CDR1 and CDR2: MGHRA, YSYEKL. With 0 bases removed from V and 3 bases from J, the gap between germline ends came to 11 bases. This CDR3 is CASSQDRGGYTGELFF. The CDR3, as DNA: TGCGCCAGCAGCCAAGATCGTGGAGGATACACCGGGGAGCTGTTTTTT.

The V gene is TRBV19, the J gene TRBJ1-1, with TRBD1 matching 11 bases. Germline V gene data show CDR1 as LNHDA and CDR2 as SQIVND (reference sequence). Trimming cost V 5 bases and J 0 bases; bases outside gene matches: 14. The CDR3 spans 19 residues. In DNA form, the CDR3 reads TGTGCCAGTAGTTCCCGGACAGGGGGCTTGTTAGGGATGAACACTGAAGCTTTCTTT. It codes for CASSSRTGGLLGMNTEAFF.

CDR3 bases: TGTGCCAGCAGGCCACTAGCGGGGGGCTACGAGCAGTACTTC. It is translated as CASRPLAGGYEQYF. The chain has TRBV27 and TRBJ2-7; 12 positions agree with TRBD2. V lost 6 bases and J lost 3; bases outside the gene matches: 3. CDR3 size: 14 residues. Germline V gene sequence: CDR1 MNHEY, CDR2 SMNVEV (reference sequence).